This T cell receptor (beta chain) was sequenced during a study of T cells in Graves' hyperthyroidism and ophthalmopathy. TCR beta CDR3 region amplification was performed from RNA transcripts. The study used the HTBI primer set for a first-round RT-PCR of the TCR CDR3. A single record per CDR3 protein comes from TCRdb applying MiXCR to the multiplex PCR reads. The data show roughly 700,000 distinct CDR3 sequences, around 15% seen once. There are 14 residues in the CDR3. The germline gives CDR1 LNHDA, CDR2 SQIVND (reference sequence). J was trimmed by 1 base and V by 7 bases; bases with no gene match: 4.

The sequenced material came from blood. The chain carries TRBV19 and TRBJ2-1; 7 nucleotides align to TRBD1. The TCR comes from a woman younger than 35 with Graves' hyperthyroidism. The CDR3 DNA reads as TGTGCCAGTACGCCGGGACAGTCCTACAATGAGCAGTTCTTC. Translated, it gives CASTPGQSYNEQFF.